The next 27 T cell receptor beta chains were all read from a single sample in a study of cytomegalovirus exposure and HLA in healthy donors. Clones were sequenced by immunoSEQ multiplex PCR, and TCRdb holds only the in-frame ones, with some missing. This sample has some 100,000 clones, with roughly 88% found just once. What was sequenced was PBMCs. The receptors were gathered from a young man in good health and CMV-seronegative.

The chain joins TRBV25-1 to TRBJ2-1; TRBD2 agrees at 7 bases. The length of the CDR3 is 14 residues. CDR1 and CDR2 from the germline V gene are MGHDK and SYGVNS. With 2 bases clipped from V and 10 bases from J, the junction kept 8 bases outside the gene matches. The DNA of the CDR3 is TGTGCCAGCAGTGAACCGGGACTGGGGGGGGAGCAGTTCTTC. Translated: CASSEPGLGGEQFF.

The rearrangement uses TRBV7-8 and TRBJ2-3, with 7 positions matching TRBD2. CDR1 SGHVS and CDR2 FQNEAQ come from the germline V gene. CDR3 length: 17 amino acids. With 6 bases clipped from V and 0 bases from J, the junction kept 12 bases outside the gene matches. CDR3 protein: CASRTLGGRGSTDTQYF. The DNA for the CDR3 is TGTGCCAGCAGAACGCTTGGCGGGAGAGGGAGCACAGATACGCAGTATTTT.

In this sample, this clone turned up once. The chain is built from TRBV5-6 and TRBJ2-7; D may be TRBD1 (5 bases). Germline V gene data show CDR1 as SGHDT and CDR2 as YYEEEE. The CDR3 contains 14 residues. The germline V and J ends were trimmed by 4 bases and 1 base, with 12 bases remaining between them. CDR3 nucleotides: TGTGCCAGCAGCCCGGGCGGACAATCCTACGAGCAGTACTTC. This gives the protein CASSPGGQSYEQYF.

V and J are TRBV7-9 and TRBJ2-7; 14 bases map to TRBD2. J lost 4 bases, V lost 4 bases, and 9 bases had no gene match. Germline values: CDR1 SEHNR, CDR2 FQNEAQ (reference sequence). The CDR3 spans 17 residues. This CDR3 reads CASSSSGTSGSRYEQYF. The CDR3 DNA sequence: TGTGCCAGCAGCTCATCCGGGACTAGCGGGAGTCGGTACGAGCAGTACTTC.

The rearrangement links TRBV9 to TRBJ1-1; D is possibly TRBD1 (5 bases). V gave up 7 bases and J gave up 6 bases, with 16 bases separating them. Germline CDR1 SGDLS, CDR2 YYNGEE. This CDR3 region has 13 residues. The CDR3 protein is CASSALGAPEAFF. As DNA, the CDR3 is TGTGCCAGCTCTGCTTTAGGGGCCCCTGAAGCTTTCTTT.

J is TRBJ2-5 and V is TRBV7-8; TRBD1 matches 8 bases. Per germline, CDR1 SGHVS and CDR2 FQNEAQ. The V gene end was trimmed by 5 bases and the J gene end by 3 bases; junction bases not matched to a gene: 2. The CDR3 runs to 13 residues. CDR3 sequence: CASSGDRKETQYF. The CDR3 nucleotides read TGTGCCAGCAGCGGGGACAGGAAAGAGACCCAGTACTTC.

The chain is built from TRBV7-2 and TRBJ2-2; D not resolved. Germline V gene lookup returns CDR1 SGHTA and CDR2 FQGNSA. V was shortened by 1 base and J by 7 bases, with 7 bases between the two germline ends. The CDR3 contains 13 residues. The CDR3 region has the DNA TGTGCCAGCAGCTTAGTAGTTAGCGGGGAGCTGTTTTTT. Translating it yields CASSLVVSGELFF.

A single count supports this clone. The DNA of the CDR3 is TGTGCCGGCCGAGAGGTAGCGGGAGTTGAGACCCAGTACTTC. Its translation: CAGREVAGVETQYF. This chain joins TRBV6-1 and TRBJ2-5, with 9 bases aligning to TRBD2. CDR3 size: 14 residues. The germline CDR1 and CDR2 sequences are MNHNS and SASEGT. Unmatched junction bases numbered 12, after V lost 11 bases and J lost 5 bases.

This chain links TRBV7-7 with TRBJ2-5, with 14 bases matching TRBD2. In germline, CDR1 is SSHAT, CDR2 FNYEAQ (reference sequence). The CDR3 runs to 21 residues. After removal of 2 bases from V and 6 bases from J, the junction contained 20 bases not matched to a gene. The CDR3 here is CASSLCGRPTSGRASPKTQYF. For the CDR3, the DNA is TGTGCCAGCAGCTTATGCGGGAGGCCGACTAGCGGGAGGGCCTCCCCCAAGACCCAGTACTTC.

Only one count was recorded for this clone. The V call is TRBV6-5, the J call TRBJ1-5, with D possibly TRBD1 on 6 matching bases. This CDR3 is built from 14 residues. The germline V gene encodes CDR1 MNHEY and CDR2 SVGAGI. V was trimmed by 5 bases and J by 2 bases, leaving 10 bases between them. The CDR3, as DNA: TGTGCCAGCAGTCTGACAGGAGGCAATCAGCCCCAGCATTTT. It codes for CASSLTGGNQPQHF.

The rearrangement joins TRBV4-1 to TRBJ1-3, with TRBD1 matching 8 bases. In germline, CDR1 is MGHRA, CDR2 YSYEKL. The CDR3 spans 14 residues. V was pared by 3 bases and J by 8 bases, with 6 bases of the junction left unmatched. Here the CDR3 DNA reads TGCGCCAGCAGCCAGGACAGGGTTTGGGACACCATATATTTT. Its protein is CASSQDRVWDTIYF.

V usage is TRBV4-1 and J usage is TRBJ2-2, with D possibly TRBD2 on 5 matching bases. CDR1 is MGHRA and CDR2 is YSYEKL in the germline V gene. V was pared by 3 bases and J by 6 bases, with 14 bases between. This CDR3 is built from 15 residues. DNA for the CDR3: TGCGCCAGCAGCCAGGAGGAACTAGGCCCCGGGGAGCTGTTTTTT. It is translated as CASSQEELGPGELFF.

This clone was picked up one time. The J gene is TRBJ2-1, the V gene TRBV11-3; TRBD1 matches at 9 bases. V trimming: 1 base; J trimming: 10 bases; junction bases outside the gene matches: 11. Germline CDR1 SGHNT, CDR2 YENEEA. The CDR3 contains 16 residues. In DNA, the CDR3 is TGTGCCAGCAGCTTAGGCGCCGGGACAGGGTCTTACGAGCAGTTCTTC. This translates into CASSLGAGTGSYEQFF.

The chain is built from TRBV5-6 and TRBJ2-7; TRBD1 aligns across 9 bases. There are 14 residues in the CDR3. CDR1 SGHDT and CDR2 YYEEEE come from the germline V gene. The junction had 5 bases not matched to a gene; V was cut back by 4 bases and J by 3 bases. The CDR3 bases are TGTGCCAGCAGCCCTGGGACAGGGTACTACGAGCAGTACTTC. Encoded protein: CASSPGTGYYEQYF.

The J gene is TRBJ1-2, the V gene TRBV10-3, with 10 bases that match TRBD1. V lost 5 bases and J lost 4; bases outside the gene matches: 10. Germline V gene sequence: CDR1 ENHRY, CDR2 SYGVKD. The CDR3 consists of 16 residues. The CDR3 nucleotides are TGTGCCATCAGTCTAACGACAGGGGGCAAGAGCTATGGCTACACCTTC. This translates into CAISLTTGGKSYGYTF.

V and J are TRBV30 and TRBJ2-2; 8 bases are shared with TRBD2. The CDR3 is 14 residues long. V shed 2 bases and J 7 bases; nucleotides not matched to a gene: 6. Germline CDR1 GTSNPN, CDR2 SVGIG (reference sequence). CDR3 nucleotide sequence: TGTGCCTGGAGTTGGTTAGCGGGGAGCGGGGAGCTGTTTTTT. It is translated as CAWSWLAGSGELFF.

The genes are TRBV19 and TRBJ1-6; TRBD1 matches 10 bases. CDR3 length equals 14 residues. In germline, CDR1 is LNHDA, CDR2 SQIVND (reference sequence). V gave up 5 bases and J gave up 10 bases; unmatched junction bases: 5. CDR3: CASSPTGGESPLHF. CDR3 nucleotide sequence: TGTGCCAGTAGTCCGACAGGGGGCGAATCACCCCTCCACTTT.

Worth noting for this clone: Other DNA sequences from this sample encode an identical CDR3 as well. The CDR3 is CASSYRQGGGYTF. Here the CDR3 DNA reads TGTGCCAGCAGTTACCGGCAGGGAGGCGGCTACACCTTC. The rearrangement uses TRBV6-5 and TRBJ1-2, with D possibly being TRBD1 (5 bases). Looked up from germline, CDR1 is MNHEY and CDR2 is SVGAGI. This CDR3 contains 13 residues. Trimming stripped 2 bases from V and 8 bases from J, with 12 bases between.

V gene TRBV7-9 combines with J gene TRBJ2-1; 7 bases match TRBD2. V shed 9 bases and J 5 bases; nucleotides not matched to a gene: 13. The CDR3 is 15 residues long. Germline V gene sequence: CDR1 SEHNR, CDR2 FQNEAQ (reference sequence). CDR3 in amino acids: CASHAAGEGNNEQFF. The CDR3 bases are TGTGCCAGTCATGCGGCGGGAGAGGGTAACAATGAGCAGTTCTTC. Supplemented by reference TRBV7-9 and TRBJ2-1, the full variable domain reads DTGVSQNPRHKITKRGQNVTFRCDPISEHNRLYWYRQTLGQGPEFLTYFQNEAQLEKSRLLSDRFSAERPKGSFSTLEIQRTEQGDSAMYLCASHAAGEGNNEQFFGPGTRLTVL.

V usage is TRBV30 and J usage is TRBJ2-2; D possibly corresponds to TRBD1 (6 bases). Germline loops: CDR1 GTSNPN, CDR2 SVGIG (reference sequence). CDR3 length: 16 residues. Trimming pared 3 bases from V and 5 bases from J, leaving 19 bases between. CDR3 sequence reads: CAWRDKWGLGTGELFF. The CDR3 coding sequence is TGTGCCTGGAGGGACAAATGGGGGCTAGGGACCGGGGAGCTGTTTTTT.

The chain combines TRBV5-1 with TRBJ2-3; D is unclear. The CDR3 has 14 residues. Trimming pared 6 bases from V and 1 base from J, leaving 12 bases between. Germline values: CDR1 SGHRS, CDR2 YFSETQ. The CDR3 nucleotides read TGCGCCAGCAAGCGAGCGCCAGGCACAGATACGCAGTATTTT. Translation: CASKRAPGTDTQYF. Together with reference TRBV5-1 and TRBJ2-3, the CDR3 gives the full variable domain: KAGVTQTPRYLIKTRGQQVTLSCSPISGHRSVSWYQQTPGQGLQFLFEYFSETQRNKGNFPGRFSGRQFSNSRSEMNVSTLELGDSALYLCASKRAPGTDTQYFGPGTRLTVL.

The rearrangement uses TRBV5-1 and TRBJ2-4, with 10 bases that match TRBD1. Germline V gives CDR1 SGHRS, CDR2 YFSETQ. The CDR3 runs 20 residues. Trimming removed 3 bases from V and 0 bases from J; junction bases left unmatched: 15. Here the CDR3 reads CASSSNPGQGTGVAKNIQYF. As DNA, the CDR3 is TGCGCCAGCAGCTCCAACCCGGGACAGGGGACGGGCGTAGCCAAAAACATTCAGTACTTC.

The J gene is TRBJ2-2, the V gene TRBV5-1; 14 nucleotides match TRBD2. In germline, CDR1 is SGHRS, CDR2 YFSETQ. Trimming removed 0 bases from V and 4 bases from J; junction bases left unmatched: 5. This CDR3 contains 18 residues. CDR3 in DNA: TGCGCCAGCAGCTTGGTAGGGACTAGCGGGAGCAGCACCGGGGAGCTGTTTTTT. Translating gives CASSLVGTSGSSTGELFF. The complete variable domain, with remaining parts taken from reference TRBV5-1 and TRBJ2-2, reads KAGVTQTPRYLIKTRGQQVTLSCSPISGHRSVSWYQQTPGQGLQFLFEYFSETQRNKGNFPGRFSGRQFSNSRSEMNVSTLELGDSALYLCASSLVGTSGSSTGELFFGEGSRLTVL.

The J gene is TRBJ1-4, the V gene TRBV30; D is unresolved. V gave up 2 bases and J gave up 7 bases, with 17 bases separating them. From germline, CDR1 is GTSNPN and CDR2 SVGIG (reference sequence). The CDR3 loop spans 15 amino acids. In DNA form, the CDR3 reads TGTGCCTGGAGTCCCCCCAGGCCCGTGGTTGAAAAACTGTTTTTT. It is translated as CAWSPPRPVVEKLFF.

The V and J genes are TRBV9 and TRBJ2-2, with 9 bases fitting TRBD2. The germline V gene encodes CDR1 SGDLS and CDR2 YYNGEE. There are 15 residues in the CDR3. Trimming cost V 5 bases and J 5 bases; bases outside gene matches: 7. CDR3 sequence (DNA): TGTGCCAGCAGGAAGCGGGGGGCAGGAACCGGGGAGCTGTTTTTT. The encoded protein is CASRKRGAGTGELFF.

V is TRBV30 and J is TRBJ2-1; no firm D call. The CDR3 consists of 14 residues. Germline CDR1 GTSNPN, CDR2 SVGIG (reference sequence). The V end was cut by 1 base, the J end by 6 bases, with 13 bases between. The CDR3 nucleotides are TGTGCCTGGAGTGAGGTTACTACGATCAATGAGCAGTTCTTC. It translates to CAWSEVTTINEQFF.

The chain links TRBV28 to TRBJ2-5, with D unresolved. This CDR3 contains 14 residues. CDR1 and CDR2 from the germline V gene are MDHEN and SYDVKM. Trimming stripped 6 bases from V and 2 bases from J, with 13 bases between. The CDR3 DNA sequence: TGTGCCAGCAGCCCCGTTGGAGCACAAGAGACCCAGTACTTC. This codes for CASSPVGAQETQYF.